The rows below give T cell receptor beta chains drawn from one sample of a study of T cell responses to AZD1222 COVID-19 vaccine. Repertoires were generated with immunoSEQ multiplex PCR, while TCRdb's copy carries only in-frame clones and drops some. The data contain over 100,000 clones, approximately 91% of them singletons. Sequencing was performed on peripheral blood, taken 28 days after the second AZD1222 dose. The source is an adult who received the AZD1222 COVID-19 vaccine. Each CDR3 is given with its conserved first and last residue. A D gene is named only where the DNA matches it firmly. Clone sizes are given selectively: once, few, many, or a class where the clone is expanded.

d_call	clone_size	cdr3_length	v_call	cdr3_aa
-	few	15	TRBV6-5	CASNGLHRDNTEAFF
-	-	13	TRBV3-1/TRBV3-2	CASEQGRRETQYF
-	-	12	TRBV28	CASSLKGNEQFF
TRBD2	-	13	TRBV29-1	CSVSTSGTNEQFF
-	-	13	TRBV5-1	CASSLGTGEEQYF
-	-	13	TRBV7-3	CASSSWTAYGYTF
-	-	14	TRBV18	CASSPTTLDTEAFF
-	-	15	TRBV5-1	CASSLDSSSYNEQFF
TRBD1	-	12	TRBV29-1	CSAGTGNQPQHF
-	-	13	TRBV6-1	CASSDRIADTQYF
TRBD1	-	16	TRBV10-3	CAISERRTGEYQPQHF
TRBD1	-	11	TRBV28	CASSSGTGPHF
TRBD1	few	15	TRBV11-1	CASSAGTGIGYEQYF
-	-	14	TRBV29-1	CSVAGGPGANVLTF
TRBD1	-	14	TRBV2	CASRLNRGIEKLFF
TRBD2	-	16	TRBV7-9	CASSEYGSGRGNTQYF
-	-	14	TRBV2	CASMKGDAPRLAFF
TRBD1	-	16	TRBV9	CASSVRVGTGVETQYF
TRBD2	-	17	TRBV13	CASSLRGRLAGLGRQFF
-	-	14	TRBV6-5	CASSYSRPNTEAFF
-	-	13	TRBV12-3/TRBV12-4	CASSSTGGTEAFF
TRBD1	-	13	TRBV7-3	CASSSTGKTEAFF
-	few	14	TRBV27	CASSRGADNQPQHF
-	-	13	TRBV6-5	CASSNPTRDTQYF
-	-	15	TRBV3-1/TRBV3-2	CASSQAPGVGKPQHF
-	-	16	TRBV9	CARGEIGVATLYGYTF
TRBD1	-	14	TRBV27	CASSFYRGNTEAFF
TRBD1	-	15	TRBV5-5	CASSPGTAGVDEQFF
-	-	15	TRBV4-1	CASKLGGADTGELFF
-	-	14	TRBV7-3	CASSLGVTADEQFF
-	-	15	TRBV19	CASSIGVGGANEQFF
-	-	14	TRBV18	CASSPGRIDQPQHF
-	-	16	TRBV3-1/TRBV3-2	CASSQDSEGLGYGYTF
-	-	13	TRBV9	CASSAGLLERAFF
TRBD1	-	15	TRBV5-1	CASSSETGGSGELFF
TRBD1	-	15	TRBV11-1	CASSFRDRGSDEQFF
-	-	14	TRBV10-3	CAISEGTGNEKLFF
-	few	12	TRBV28	CASNYGNYGYTF
-	-	11	TRBV28	CASEGRYEQYF